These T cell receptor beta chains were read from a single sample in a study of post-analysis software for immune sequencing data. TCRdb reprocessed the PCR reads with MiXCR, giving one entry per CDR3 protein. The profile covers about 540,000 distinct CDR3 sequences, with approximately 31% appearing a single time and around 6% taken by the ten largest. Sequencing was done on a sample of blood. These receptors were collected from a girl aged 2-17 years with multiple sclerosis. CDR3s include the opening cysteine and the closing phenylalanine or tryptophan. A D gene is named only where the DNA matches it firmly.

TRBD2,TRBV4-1,CASGQGRLGLADNEQFF
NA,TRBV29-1,CSVGSGVPLYDEQVF
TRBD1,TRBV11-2,CASSLAGTAYGYTF
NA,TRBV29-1,CSGGIGTEKLFF
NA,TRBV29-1,CSVAQGDAQYF
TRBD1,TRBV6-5,CASSYSKLDRGYEQYF
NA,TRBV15,CATSRTLTQLTNEKLFF
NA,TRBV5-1,CASSPKGQGGSPLHF
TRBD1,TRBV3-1,CASSPRPGTGSEQFF
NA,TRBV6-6,CASSYRGGGLNEKLFF
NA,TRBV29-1,CSLTLTSTDTQYF
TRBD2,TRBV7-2,CASSSERGGLRPQETQYF
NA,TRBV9,CASSPSWRALAKNIQYF
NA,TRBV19,CASSPRRGPLGYGYTF
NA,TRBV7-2,CASSLRTDYEQYF
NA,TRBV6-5,CASSSLGENTEAFF
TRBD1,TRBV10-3,CAISENRGDEQYF
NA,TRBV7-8,CASSLWGFSEKLFF
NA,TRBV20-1,CSARDLRGPNEQFF
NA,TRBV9,CASSVAEYSNQPQHF
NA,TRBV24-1,CATSDSFSSGANVLTF
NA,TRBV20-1,CSASSVAQNNEQFF
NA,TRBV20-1,CSARETGVGETQYF
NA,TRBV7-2,CASSKGQGGELFF
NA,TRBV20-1,CSAKSPGLAEAFF
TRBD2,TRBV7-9,CASSPVSGGAYEQYF
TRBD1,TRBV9,CASSGTGLPDTQYF
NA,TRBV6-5,CAGSYSGGANTEAFF
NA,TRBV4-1,CASSQGPSGTMIYAFF
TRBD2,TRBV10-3,CAISDYRGGYNEQFF
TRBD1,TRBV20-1,CSALTGGRAYEQYF
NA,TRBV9,CASSPTTAAADTQYF
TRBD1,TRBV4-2,CASSQAWGQGIDEQYF
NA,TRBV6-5,CASSGVQGTLYEQYF
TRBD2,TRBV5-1,CASGLAKDTQYF
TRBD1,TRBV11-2,CASSLGEGTGVFQETQYF
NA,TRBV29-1,CSVEGQKYGYTF
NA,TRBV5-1,CASRADSSYEQYF
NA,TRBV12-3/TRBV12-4,CASSLDPEGSPLHF
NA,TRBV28,CASTIRDIGQAFF
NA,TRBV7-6,CASSLGPPGDDYGYTF
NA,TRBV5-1,CASSLSNQQKQFF
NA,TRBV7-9,CASSLQGRVNTEAFF
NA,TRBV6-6,CASNKGQIRDTQYF
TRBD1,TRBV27,CASSSGPGQGATVAEAFF